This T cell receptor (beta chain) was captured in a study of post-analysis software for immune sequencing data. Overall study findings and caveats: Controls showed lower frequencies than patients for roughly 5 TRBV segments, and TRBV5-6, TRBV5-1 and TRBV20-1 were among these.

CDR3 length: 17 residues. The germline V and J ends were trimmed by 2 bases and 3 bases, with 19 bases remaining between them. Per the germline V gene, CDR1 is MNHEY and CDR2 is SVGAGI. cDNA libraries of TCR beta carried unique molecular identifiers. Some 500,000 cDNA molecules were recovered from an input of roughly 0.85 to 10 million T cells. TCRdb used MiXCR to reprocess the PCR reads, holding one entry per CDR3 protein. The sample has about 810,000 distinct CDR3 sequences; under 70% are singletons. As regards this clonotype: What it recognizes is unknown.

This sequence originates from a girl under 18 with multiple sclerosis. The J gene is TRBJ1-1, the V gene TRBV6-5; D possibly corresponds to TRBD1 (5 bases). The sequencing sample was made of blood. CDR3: CASSYAQGSGRYTEAFF. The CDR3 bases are TGTGCCAGCAGTTACGCCCAGGGTTCGGGACGGTACACTGAAGCTTTCTTT.